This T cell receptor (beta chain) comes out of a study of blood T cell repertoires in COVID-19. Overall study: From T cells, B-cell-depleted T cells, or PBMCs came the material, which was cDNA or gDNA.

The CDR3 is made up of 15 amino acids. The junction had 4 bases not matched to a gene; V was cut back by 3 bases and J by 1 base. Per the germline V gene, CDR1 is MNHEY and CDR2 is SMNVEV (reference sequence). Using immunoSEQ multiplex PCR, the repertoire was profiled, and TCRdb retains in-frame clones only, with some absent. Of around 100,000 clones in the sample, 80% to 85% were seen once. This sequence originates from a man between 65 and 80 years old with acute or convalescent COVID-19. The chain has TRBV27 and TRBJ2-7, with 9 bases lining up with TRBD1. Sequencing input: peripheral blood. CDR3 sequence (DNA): TGTGCCAGCAGTTTCGAGACAGGGGGGTCCTACGAGCAGTACTTC. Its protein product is CASSFETGGSYEQYF.